One sample yielded the 5 T cell receptor beta chains listed below, sequenced in a study of CD8 T cells in Susac syndrome (dated by TCRdb to the late 2010s). The library was prepared using the immunoSEQ multiplex PCR assay. RNA was extracted using the RNeasy kit, and about 0.5 to 1 microgram was reverse transcribed with random hexamers. The public reads were quality trimmed at Q25 with fastp and then assembled into clones with MiXCR by TCRdb, keeping productive beta chains. Under each unique CDR3 protein, matching rows form one entry showing the most common genes and DNA. This sample holds approximately 70,000 distinct CDR3 sequences; approximately 94% were observed only once. The ten largest clones capture 0.56% of the sample. The specimen sequenced was CD8+ T cells from PBMCs. The origin of the receptors is a human donor with multiple sclerosis.

The chain recombines TRBV7-6 with TRBJ2-5; D unresolved. The CDR3 sequence is 13 residues long. Trimming removed 1 base from V and 4 bases from J, with 7 bases in between. The germline CDR1 and CDR2 sequences are SGHVS and FNYEAQ. The CDR3 coding sequence is TGTGCCAGCAGCTTAGGAAGCCCAGAGACCCAGTACTTC. Its protein product is CASSLGSPETQYF.

V is TRBV15 and J is TRBJ2-7, with D perhaps TRBD1 (6 bases). Germline lookup yields CDR1 LNHNV and CDR2 YYDKDF (reference sequence). The V end lost 6 bases, the J end lost 5 bases, and 11 bases lay between the germline ends. The CDR3 spans 12 residues. The DNA of the CDR3 is TGTGCCACCAGTTGGACAGAAAACGAGCAGTACTTC. Translating gives CATSWTENEQYF.

The genes are TRBV12-3 or TRBV12-4 and TRBJ2-3, with 9 nucleotides matching TRBD1. V gave up 6 bases and J gave up 2 bases; unmatched junction bases: 6. The CDR3 has 15 amino acids. The CDR3 DNA follows: TGTGCCAGCAGCGGGGACAGGGCGTTCACAGATACGCAGTATTTT. Its protein product is CASSGDRAFTDTQYF.

CDR3 sequence (DNA): TGCAGCGCCCAAATATCTCGACAGGGGAAGAGGTACGAGCAGTACTTC. This sequence encodes CSAQISRQGKRYEQYF. The chain couples TRBV29-1 to TRBJ2-7, with TRBD1 identical over 8 bases. Germline CDR1 and CDR2: SQVTM and ANQGSEA. V lost 7 bases and J lost 4; bases outside the gene matches: 18. The CDR3 is made up of 16 amino acids.

This chain joins TRBV20-1 and TRBJ2-6, with no clear D. V gave up 0 bases and J gave up 0 bases, with 9 bases separating them. The germline V gene encodes CDR1 DFQATT and CDR2 SNEGSKA (reference sequence). This CDR3 has 16 residues. CDR3 DNA: TGCAGTGCTAGAGATTTATGGGGCTCTGGGGCCAACGTCCTGACTTTC. Protein sequence: CSARDLWGSGANVLTF.